This entry is about one T cell receptor beta chain. Its target is not known. TCRdb passed the PCR reads through MiXCR, listing each CDR3 protein once. This sample has around 470,000 distinct CDR3 sequences, with about 20% found just once. The sample belongs to a study of molecular identifiers for immune sequencing clone quantification. Findings and limits, study-wide: Over 98% of effector molecules, yet under 1% of naive-cell molecules, were held by clones above 20 RNA copies. Clone sizes could be underestimated for highly expanded clones when identical TCR molecules share a barcode.

The receptor's source is a human donor in good health. Some libraries in this study had Jurkat cell RNA spiked in. Sequenced sample: naive CD8+ T cells from blood, with Jurkat cell RNA spiked in. The subset was: FACS-sorted CD8+CD4-CCR7+CD45RA+ naive T cells.

In DNA form, the CDR3 reads TGTGCCAGCAGGTCCGGGACAGTTACCTATGGCTACACCTTC. This gives the protein CASRSGTVTYGYTF. The chain recombines TRBV7-9 with TRBJ1-2; TRBD1 aligns across 7 bases. Unmatched junction bases numbered 8, after V lost 6 bases and J lost 4 bases. CDR1 and CDR2 from the germline V gene are SEHNR and FQNEAQ (reference sequence). The length of the CDR3 is 14 residues.